The 8 T cell receptor beta chains below come from one sample, sequenced in a study of technical replicates of blood from a handful of donors. Produced via immunoSEQ multiplex PCR; TCRdb's table is partial and in-frame only. Among under 95,000 clones, 90% to 95% were seen once, and the ten largest hold 0.2% to 0.3%. Sequenced: T cells isolated from PBMCs. These receptor sequences come from a human donor in good health.

The V and J genes are TRBV7-9 and TRBJ2-7; 8 bases match TRBD1. CDR3 size: 15 residues. In germline, CDR1 is SEHNR, CDR2 FQNEAQ (reference sequence). With 6 bases clipped from V and 7 bases from J, the junction kept 14 bases outside the gene matches. In DNA form, the CDR3 reads TGTGCCAGCAGTCTCCAATCGGGACAGGTGGAAGAGCAGTACTTC. This encodes CASSLQSGQVEEQYF.

The chain employs TRBV5-1 and TRBJ2-5; D call uncertain. The CDR3 loop spans 12 amino acids. Germline V gives CDR1 SGHRS, CDR2 YFSETQ. The V end lost 7 bases, the J end lost 5 bases, and 12 bases lay between the germline ends. CDR3 protein: CASRETEETQYF. The CDR3 region has the DNA TGCGCCAGCCGAGAAACGGAGGAGACCCAGTACTTC.

V and J are TRBV6-1 and TRBJ2-2; D is ambiguous. The V gene's germline CDR1 is MNHNS and CDR2 SASEGT. V was pared by 10 bases and J by 4 bases, with 10 bases between. The length of the CDR3 is 12 residues. The CDR3 DNA sequence: TGTGCCAACCTAGGAACCACCGGGGAGCTGTTTTTT. The encoded protein is CANLGTTGELFF.

This chain links TRBV5-6 with TRBJ1-1; 8 bases map to TRBD1. The V segment lost 0 bases and the J segment 10 bases; nucleotides outside the gene matches: 8. Germline loops: CDR1 SGHDT, CDR2 YYEEEE. CDR3 size: 14 residues. In DNA form, the CDR3 reads TGTGCCAGCAGCTTGGATCAGGGGGCTTATTTAGCTTTCTTT. This gives the protein CASSLDQGAYLAFF.

This clone showed up just once. The V and J genes are TRBV4-1 and TRBJ2-7, with 12 bases fitting TRBD2. Germline CDR1 MGHRA, CDR2 YSYEKL. V shed 3 bases, J shed 6 bases, and the junction held 6 bases outside the gene matches. The CDR3 length is 15 residues. CDR3 region: CASSHTSGGPLEQYF. CDR3 DNA sequence: TGCGCCAGCAGCCATACTAGCGGGGGGCCCCTCGAGCAGTACTTC.

A remark on this clone: An end of the junction differs from the germline gene, which may be a read error. J is TRBJ1-1 and V is TRBV14, with a tentative D call TRBD1 (5 bases). The CDR3 has 16 residues. Germline CDR1 and CDR2: SGHDN and FVKESK. The CDR3 region is CASSQVGGVVNTEAFF. CDR3 sequence (DNA): TGTGCCAGCAGTCAAGTCGGGGGGGTGGTAAACACTGAAGCTTTCTTT.

V gene TRBV30 combines with J gene TRBJ1-5; 9 bases match TRBD1. The V segment lost 1 base and the J segment 5 bases; nucleotides outside the gene matches: 6. The CDR3 is 15 residues long. Germline V gene sequence: CDR1 GTSNPN, CDR2 SVGIG (reference sequence). The CDR3 DNA reads TGTGCCTGGAGTGCGACAGGGGGTAGTTATCAGCCCCAGCATTTT. It encodes CAWSATGGSYQPQHF.

The CDR3 sequence: CASSSLEGQETQYF. In DNA, the CDR3 is TGTGCCAGCAGTTCGCTTGAGGGTCAAGAGACCCAGTACTTC. The chain employs TRBV6-5 and TRBJ2-5, with D perhaps matching TRBD2 (5 bases). There are 14 residues in the CDR3. V gave up 4 bases and J gave up 2 bases, with 11 bases separating them. The germline CDR1 and CDR2 sequences are MNHEY and SVGAGI.